One sample yielded the 28 T cell receptor beta chains listed below, sequenced in a study of Ad26.COV2.S vaccination and SARS-CoV-2 variants. Treatment denoted: roughly 19 received Ad26.COV2.S at low or high dose, single or two shots; a few received placebo; per-sample allocation not given. It was on day 63 after the first vaccine or placebo injection that samples were taken. The assay was immunoSEQ multiplex PCR, and TCRdb's table has in-frame clones only and misses some. The repertoire holds about 460,000 clones, with 80% to 90% as singletons. Here the sequenced sample was peripheral blood, taken in a trial of Ad26.COV2.S vaccine versus placebo. These receptors all stem from a person between 18 and 60 years old who received the Ad26.COV2.S COVID-19 vaccine or a placebo.

The chain is built from TRBV19 and TRBJ2-5, with 9 nucleotides matching TRBD1. The V gene's germline CDR1 is LNHDA and CDR2 SQIVND (reference sequence). The V gene end was trimmed by 2 bases and the J gene end by 2 bases; junction bases not matched to a gene: 3. The CDR3 is made up of 15 amino acids. The CDR3: CASSIPGTGQETQYF. As DNA, the CDR3 is TGTGCCAGTAGTATACCCGGGACAGGGCAAGAGACCCAGTACTTC.

This clone was counted only a few times. The chain uses TRBV6-5 and TRBJ1-1, with D uncertain. V lost 4 bases, J lost 8 bases, and 11 bases lay in between. The CDR3 length is 12 residues. Germline lookup yields CDR1 MNHEY and CDR2 SVGAGI. CDR3 sequence reads: CASSSYPGEAFF. The CDR3 DNA reads TGTGCCAGCAGTTCCTACCCAGGCGAAGCTTTCTTT.

The chain is built from TRBV7-3 and TRBJ2-1, with 7 bases aligning to TRBD2. V shed 3 bases, J shed 6 bases, and the junction held 17 bases outside the gene matches. The CDR3 is 18 amino acids. Germline V gene data show CDR1 as SGHTA and CDR2 as FQGTGA. CDR3 region: CASSFRGDSRRSTNEQFF. The CDR3 bases are TGTGCCAGCAGCTTCCGGGGGGATTCTCGGAGGTCTACCAATGAGCAGTTCTTC.

This chain links TRBV19 with TRBJ1-1; TRBD1 matches 9 bases. This CDR3 region has 14 residues. The V gene's germline CDR1 is LNHDA and CDR2 SQIVND (reference sequence). J lost 2 bases, V lost 6 bases, and 4 bases had no gene match. CDR3 residues: CASRTGGRNTEAFF. The CDR3 bases are TGTGCCAGTAGGACAGGGGGGAGAAACACTGAAGCTTTCTTT.

This chain uses TRBV7-2 with TRBJ2-3, with no clear D. CDR1 SGHTA and CDR2 FQGNSA come from the germline V gene. The ends were cut back, 5 bases at V and 8 bases at J, with 8 bases in the middle. The CDR3 has 11 residues. CDR3 residues: CASSPYLTQYF. The CDR3 DNA reads as TGTGCCAGCAGCCCCTACCTTACGCAGTATTTT.

The V gene is TRBV5-5, the J gene TRBJ1-2; perhaps TRBD1 as D (5 bases). Between the trimmed V and J ends, which lost 1 base and 4 bases, there was a span of 17 bases. The CDR3 covers 16 residues. Germline V CDR1 and CDR2: SGHKS, YYEKEE (reference sequence). The CDR3 protein is CASSLSFSGAAYGYTF. The CDR3 DNA reads TGTGCCAGCAGCTTGTCTTTCTCTGGGGCAGCCTATGGCTACACCTTC.

The rearrangement links TRBV19 to TRBJ2-1, with 10 bases lining up with TRBD2. Germline CDR1 LNHDA, CDR2 SQIVND (reference sequence). This CDR3 comprises 16 residues. J gave up 9 bases and V 0 bases, and 8 bases lay outside the gene matches. CDR3 DNA: TGTGCCAGTAGTATAGATCTGAGCGGGAGGGCCGCTGAGCAGTTCTTC. It specifies CASSIDLSGRAAEQFF.

The sample holds one count of this clone. This chain joins TRBV24-1 and TRBJ2-1; unclear D gene. Germline lookup yields CDR1 KGHDR and CDR2 SFDVKD. The ends were cut back, 2 bases at V and 0 bases at J, with 7 bases in the middle. The CDR3 length is 15 residues. CDR3 nucleotides: TGTGCCACCAGTGATTACCAGAGCTCCTACAATGAGCAGTTCTTC. Translation gives CATSDYQSSYNEQFF.

This clone came up once. The chain is built from TRBV12-3 or TRBV12-4 and TRBJ1-1; unclear D gene. With 3 bases removed from V and 4 bases from J, the gap between germline ends came to 6 bases. The CDR3 has 12 residues. CDR3 amino acids: CASSFSGTEAFF. As DNA, the CDR3 is TGTGCCAGCAGTTTTTCGGGCACTGAAGCTTTCTTT.

The chain couples TRBV29-1 to TRBJ1-2, with unresolved D. The CDR3 is 20 residues long. Trimming left V 8 bases short and J 4 bases short, with 38 bases between. Looked up from germline, CDR1 is SQVTM and CDR2 is ANQGSEA. CDR3 protein: CSPRGGFRIANSSMAYGYTF. DNA of the CDR3: TGCAGCCCAAGAGGCGGGTTTCGTATCGCTAACTCATCCATGGCCTATGGCTACACCTTC.

The J gene is TRBJ1-5, the V gene TRBV19; no clear D. Trimming stripped 5 bases from V and 6 bases from J, with 20 bases between. The CDR3 totals 16 residues. CDR1 and CDR2 (germline): LNHDA, SQIVND (reference sequence). CDR3 amino acids: CASSFGHSYFGQPQHF. In nucleotides, the CDR3 is TGTGCCAGTAGTTTCGGGCATTCCTATTTCGGTCAGCCCCAGCATTTT.

The chain combines TRBV6-6 with TRBJ1-1; perhaps TRBD1 as D (5 bases). V gave up 6 bases and J gave up 6 bases, with 11 bases separating them. This CDR3 spans 12 amino acids. Germline V gene lookup returns CDR1 MNHNY and CDR2 SVGAGI (reference sequence). The DNA for the CDR3 is TGTGCCAGCAGGACGGGGGAGGCTGAAGCTTTCTTT. Translation gives CASRTGEAEAFF.

The rearrangement links TRBV27 to TRBJ1-2, with 7 bases that match TRBD1. Germline CDR1 MNHEY, CDR2 SMNVEV (reference sequence). Germline trimming cut 5 bases from V and 4 bases from J; bases unmatched to any gene: 4. There are 13 residues in the CDR3. Here the CDR3 DNA reads TGTGCCAGCAGTCGAGGGACAGCCTATGGCTACACCTTC. Amino acids: CASSRGTAYGYTF.

The chain has TRBV9 and TRBJ1-6, with D possibly matching TRBD1 (6 bases). The CDR3 is 14 amino acids. Trimming left V 7 bases short and J 5 bases short, with 13 bases between. From germline, CDR1 is SGDLS and CDR2 YYNGEE. The CDR3: CASARDTDNSPLHF. In DNA, the CDR3 is TGTGCCAGCGCCCGGGACACAGATAATTCACCCCTCCACTTT.

The genes are TRBV6-2 or TRBV6-3 and TRBJ1-5, with D unclear. V was clipped by 2 bases and J by 0 bases, with 5 bases between them. This CDR3 has 14 residues. Germline V CDR1 and CDR2: MNHEY, SVGEGT. The CDR3 loop reads CASSYLRSNQPQHF. CDR3 DNA: TGTGCCAGCAGTTACCTCCGTAGCAATCAGCCCCAGCATTTT.

The rearrangement uses TRBV20-1 and TRBJ2-7; no reliable D call. CDR1 and CDR2 (germline): DFQATT, SNEGSKA (reference sequence). The V gene lost 3 bases and the J gene lost 3 bases, with 27 bases spanning the gap. CDR3 length equals 18 residues. The CDR3, as DNA: TGCAGTGCTAGTGGCCGCGGAGTCCTTCCCCCACGCCTCTACGAGCAGTACTTC. Residues: CSASGRGVLPPRLYEQYF.

The CDR3 coding sequence is TGTGCCAGCAGACTTCATACCACTCGCGAGCCCCAGCATTTT. Translated: CASRLHTTREPQHF. V is TRBV2 and J is TRBJ1-5, with D hard to call. V gave up 6 bases and J gave up 8 bases, with 17 bases separating them. Germline CDR1 is SNHLY and CDR2 is FYNNEI. The CDR3 totals 14 residues.

The chain carries TRBV10-1 and TRBJ1-2; tentatively, D is TRBD1 (5 bases). The germline V gene has CDR1 WNHNN and CDR2 SYGVQD (reference sequence). Trimming took 2 bases from V and 3 from J, leaving 7 bases between them. The CDR3 consists of 13 residues. CDR3 DNA sequence: TGCGCCAGCAGTGAGGACAGCCACTATGGCTACACCTTC. It specifies CASSEDSHYGYTF.

V gene TRBV16 combines with J gene TRBJ2-7; D unresolved. With 3 bases removed from V and 2 bases from J, the gap between germline ends came to 14 bases. Germline V gene data show CDR1 as KGHSY and CDR2 as FQNENV. This CDR3 spans 15 amino acids. The CDR3 sequence is CASSQSPGSTYEQYF. The DNA for the CDR3 is TGTGCCAGCAGCCAGTCCCCAGGTTCCACCTACGAGCAGTACTTC.

The chain joins TRBV9 to TRBJ2-3, with 13 bases identical to TRBD2. Germline lookup yields CDR1 SGDLS and CDR2 YYNGEE. The CDR3 extends over 18 amino acids. The ends lost 2 bases at V and 5 bases at J; junction bases unmatched: 11. CDR3 nucleotides: TGTGCCAGCAGCGTGACCCTCCGGGGACTAGCGGGACAAGATACGCAGTATTTT. Encoded protein: CASSVTLRGLAGQDTQYF. Based on the CDR3 plus reference TRBV9 and TRBJ2-3, the full variable domain is DSGVTQTPKHLITATGQRVTLRCSPRSGDLSVYWYQQSLDQGLQFLIQYYNGEERAKGNILERFSAQQFPDLHSELNLSSLELGDSALYFCASSVTLRGLAGQDTQYFGPGTRLTVL.

The genes are TRBV2 and TRBJ1-5, with 7 bases matching TRBD1. The CDR3 is 14 amino acids. V was pared by 6 bases and J by 6 bases, with 8 bases of the junction left unmatched. Germline V gene data show CDR1 as SNHLY and CDR2 as FYNNEI. The CDR3: CASRGGAVLQPQHF. The CDR3 DNA reads as TGTGCCAGCAGAGGGGGCGCGGTACTTCAGCCCCAGCATTTT.

The chain couples TRBV6-6 to TRBJ2-1; D might be TRBD1 (5 bases). Trimming left V 6 bases short and J 0 bases short, with 12 bases between. The V gene's germline CDR1 is MNHNY and CDR2 SVGAGI (reference sequence). CDR3 length: 15 residues. CDR3 loop: CASSQQDSSYNEQFF. The CDR3 DNA sequence: TGTGCCAGCAGCCAACAGGATAGCTCCTACAATGAGCAGTTCTTC.

The rearrangement joins TRBV18 to TRBJ1-2, with 7 bases lining up with TRBD1. The CDR3 covers 13 residues. After removal of 6 bases from V and 10 bases from J, the junction contained 11 bases not matched to a gene. Germline V gives CDR1 KGHSH, CDR2 LQKENI. CDR3 protein: CASSPGQTTTYTF. The CDR3, as DNA: TGTGCCAGCTCCCCGGGACAGACTACTACCTACACCTTC. The full variable domain, rest sourced from reference TRBV18 and TRBJ1-2, is NAGVMQNPRHLVRRRGQEARLRCSPMKGHSHVYWYRQLPEEGLKFMVYLQKENIIDESGMPKERFSAEFPKEGPSILRIQQVVRGDSAAYFCASSPGQTTTYTFGSGTRLTVV.

This chain connects TRBV5-4 to TRBJ2-7, with a possible D match to TRBD2 (6 bases). Germline-derived CDR1 and CDR2 are SGHNT and YYREEE (reference sequence). V was trimmed by 0 bases and J by 2 bases, leaving 15 bases between them. This CDR3 has 16 amino acids. This CDR3 is CASSLGRKAGPYEQYF. The DNA for the CDR3 is TGTGCCAGCAGCTTGGGCCGAAAGGCGGGGCCCTACGAGCAGTACTTC.

The chain links TRBV30 to TRBJ2-1; the D gene is possibly TRBD2 (5 bases). CDR1 and CDR2 from the germline V gene are GTSNPN and SVGIG (reference sequence). The CDR3 covers 14 residues. Trimming cost V 2 bases and J 2 bases, with 10 bases left between them. In nucleotides, the CDR3 is TGTGCCTGGAGTTACGGGGAAGCCTACAATGAGCAGTTCTTC. Protein sequence: CAWSYGEAYNEQFF.

J is TRBJ2-1 and V is TRBV28, with 8 bases aligning to TRBD2. V shed 3 bases, J shed 9 bases, and the junction held 4 bases outside the gene matches. The CDR3 has 13 amino acids. Germline V gene lookup returns CDR1 MDHEN and CDR2 SYDVKM. The CDR3 region is CASSFLSGIEQFF. DNA of the CDR3: TGTGCCAGCAGTTTCCTTAGCGGGATTGAGCAGTTCTTC.

The gene calls are TRBV7-9 and TRBJ2-7; D may match TRBD1 or TRBD2 (6 bases each). Germline CDR1 and CDR2: SEHNR and FQNEAQ (reference sequence). V shed 5 bases and J shed 4 bases, with 15 bases lying between them. CDR3 size: 14 residues. CDR3 DNA: TGTGCCAGCAGCACCGATCGGGGGCAGTACGAGCAGTACTTC. Translated: CASSTDRGQYEQYF.

With regard to this clone: The sample holds other DNA sequences that translate to the same CDR3. The gene calls are TRBV7-3 and TRBJ1-1, with D hard to call. CDR1 and CDR2 (germline): SGHTA, FQGTGA. Trimming took off 0 bases at V and 5 bases at J, with 7 bases between the two ends. This CDR3 region has 13 residues. The CDR3: CASSLTGLTEAFF. DNA for the CDR3: TGTGCCAGCAGCTTAACCGGGCTTACTGAAGCTTTCTTT.